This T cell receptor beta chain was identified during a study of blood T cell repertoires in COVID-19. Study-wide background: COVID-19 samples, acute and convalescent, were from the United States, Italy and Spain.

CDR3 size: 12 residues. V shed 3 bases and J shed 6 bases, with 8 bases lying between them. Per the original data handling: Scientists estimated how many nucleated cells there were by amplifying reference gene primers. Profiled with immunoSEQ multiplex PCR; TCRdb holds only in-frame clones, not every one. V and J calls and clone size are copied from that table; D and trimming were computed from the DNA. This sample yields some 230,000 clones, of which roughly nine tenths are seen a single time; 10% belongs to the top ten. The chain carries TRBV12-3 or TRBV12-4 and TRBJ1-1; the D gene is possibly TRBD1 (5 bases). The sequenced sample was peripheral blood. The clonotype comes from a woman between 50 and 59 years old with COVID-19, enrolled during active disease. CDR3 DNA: TGTGCCAGCAGTTTTAGGGGCTCTGAAGCTTTCTTT. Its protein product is CASSFRGSEAFF.